This T cell receptor beta chain emerged from a study of blood T cell repertoires in COVID-19. Clones were sequenced by immunoSEQ multiplex PCR, and TCRdb holds only the in-frame ones, with some missing. This table holds 93,000 or so clones, approximately 89% found once. Sequenced input: peripheral blood. The source is a woman aged 80 or older in a cohort sampled during active COVID-19.

CDR3 bases: TGCGCCAGCAGCCAAGATATAACCGGGACTAGCGGGAGTTTGTCTTCAGATACGCAGTATTTT. It encodes CASSQDITGTSGSLSSDTQYF. V gene TRBV4-1 combines with J gene TRBJ2-3; 14 nucleotides agree with TRBD2. Trimming cost V 0 bases and J 4 bases; bases outside gene matches: 15. Germline V gene lookup returns CDR1 MGHRA and CDR2 YSYEKL. This CDR3 is 21 amino acids long.